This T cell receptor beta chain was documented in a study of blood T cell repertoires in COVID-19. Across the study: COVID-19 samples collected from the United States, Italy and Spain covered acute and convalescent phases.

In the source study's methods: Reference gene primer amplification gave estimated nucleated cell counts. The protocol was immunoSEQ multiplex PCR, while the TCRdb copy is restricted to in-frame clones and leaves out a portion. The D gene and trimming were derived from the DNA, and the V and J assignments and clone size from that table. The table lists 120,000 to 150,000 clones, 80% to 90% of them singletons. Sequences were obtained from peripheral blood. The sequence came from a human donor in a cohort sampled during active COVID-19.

CDR3 region: CASSEGQLNEKLFF. CDR3 nucleotide sequence: TGTGCCAGCAGCGAGGGACAGCTTAATGAAAAACTGTTTTTT. This chain links TRBV5-4 with TRBJ1-4; 7 nucleotides align to TRBD1. The CDR3 sequence is 14 residues long. Germline V CDR1 and CDR2: SGHNT, YYREEE (reference sequence). The junction had 4 bases not matched to a gene; V was cut back by 4 bases and J by 4 bases. The whole variable domain, filled in from reference TRBV5-4 and TRBJ1-4, reads ETGVTQSPTHLIKTRGQQVTLRCSSQSGHNTVSWYQQALGQGPQFIFQYYREEENGRGNFPPRFSGLQFPNYSSELNVNALELDDSALYLCASSEGQLNEKLFFGSGTQLSVL.